This TCR beta chain was identified during a study of shared clonotypes between healthy human individuals. As for the study in general: Plates per donor: three CD4 naive, three CD4 memory, two CD8 naive, one CD8 memory. Findings of the study overall: Non-shared clonotypes had lower generation probabilities than clonotypes shared by all four sorted-subset donors. Shared across a few donors were around 5% of the naive CD4 clonotypes.

Naive CD8 populations comprised CD45RO-negative cells positively selected for CCR7, excluding terminally differentiated effector memory CD45RA+ cells. The CDR3 has 13 residues. In germline, CDR1 is SQVTM, CDR2 ANQGSEA. J gave up 3 bases and V 7 bases, and 8 bases lay outside the gene matches. The data were produced by immunoSEQ multiplex PCR, yet TCRdb's version contains in-frame clones alone and is incomplete. The table has millions of clones, 90% to 95% seen once; the top ten hold 1.5% to 2%. On this clone: Its antigen is currently unknown.

The chain is built from TRBV29-1 and TRBJ2-7, with 8 nucleotides matching TRBD1. Specimen: naive CD8+ T cells from PBMCs. The sequence derives from a man younger than 30 in good health. Some clones in this sample may be carry-over from other donors' samples. CDR3 sequence (DNA): TGCAGCGCCACCCAGGGGGCTGGCTACGAGCAGTACTTC. This translates into CSATQGAGYEQYF.